The text below deals with one T cell receptor (beta chain). Sequencing used immunoSEQ multiplex PCR; TCRdb keeps in-frame clones, though not all of them. This sample has about 230,000 clones, with approximately 70% found just once. This entry is derived from a study of shared clonotypes between healthy human individuals. Germline CDR1 reads SGHDT; CDR2 reads YYEEEE. V gave up 4 bases and J gave up 5 bases, with 19 bases separating them. There are 16 residues in the CDR3. None of the donors, who were healthy HIV-negative adults, had recently had acute infections or vaccinations. Splitting the CD4+ cells yielded a CD45RA+ naive subset and a CD45RA-negative memory subset.

This receptor was obtained from a man aged 25-45 years in good health. Sample: memory CD4+ T cells sorted from blood. Subset denoted: CD45RA-negative fraction. The rearrangement joins TRBV5-6 to TRBJ2-1; D might be TRBD2 (6 bases). DNA of the CDR3: TGTGCCAGCAGCCCCTCCTACGGGAGAGGTAACAATGAGCAGTTCTTC. It specifies CASSPSYGRGNNEQFF. Using reference TRBV5-6 and TRBJ2-1 for the parts outside the CDR3, the full variable domain is DAGVTQSPTHLIKTRGQQVTLRCSPKSGHDTVSWYQQALGQGPQFIFQYYEEEERQRGNFPDRFSGHQFPNYSSELNVNALLLGDSALYLCASSPSYGRGNNEQFFGPGTRLTVL.